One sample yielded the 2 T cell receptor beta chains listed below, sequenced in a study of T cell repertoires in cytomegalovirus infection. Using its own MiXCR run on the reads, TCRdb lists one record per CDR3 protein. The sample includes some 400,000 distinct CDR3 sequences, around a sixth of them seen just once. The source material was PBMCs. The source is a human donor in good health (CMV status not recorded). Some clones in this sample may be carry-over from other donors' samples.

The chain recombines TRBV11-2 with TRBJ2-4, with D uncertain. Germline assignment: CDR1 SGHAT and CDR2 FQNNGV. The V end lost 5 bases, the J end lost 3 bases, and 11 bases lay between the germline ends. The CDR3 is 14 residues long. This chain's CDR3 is CASSPVRHKNIQYF. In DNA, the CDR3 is TGTGCCAGCAGCCCCGTGCGGCACAAAAACATTCAGTACTTC. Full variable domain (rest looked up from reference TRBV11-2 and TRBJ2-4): EAGVAQSPRYKIIEKRQSVAFWCNPISGHATLYWYQQILGQGPKLLIQFQNNGVVDDSQLPKDRFSAERLKGVDSTLKIQPAKLEDSAVYLCASSPVRHKNIQYFGAGTRLSVL.

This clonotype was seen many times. The CDR3 DNA reads as TGTGCCAGCAGCTTAGATGGGTTGAGTGAGCAGTTCTTC. This encodes CASSLDGLSEQFF. This sequence joins TRBV7-8 and TRBJ2-1; no firm D call. Between the trimmed V and J ends, which lost 1 base and 9 bases, there was a span of 10 bases. CDR3 size: 13 residues. The germline gives CDR1 SGHVS, CDR2 FQNEAQ.